Shown below are 12 T cell receptor beta chains from a single sample sequenced in a study of blood T cells in healthy people across ages. Primed by a sample-barcoded 5' primer and a J-beta primer mix, a second PCR proceeded for about 6 to 12 cycles. One entry per CDR3 protein results from TCRdb running MiXCR on the 5' RACE reads. The data contain 600,000 to 850,000 distinct CDR3 sequences, roughly 43% of them singletons. Input material: blood. These receptors were taken from a woman aged 55-69 years in good health.

With respect to this clonotype: This may stem from a read error, because a much larger clone lies one nucleotide away. This chain links TRBV4-2 with TRBJ1-2; 9 nucleotides align to TRBD1. The germline gives CDR1 LGHNA, CDR2 YNFKEQ. The length of the CDR3 is 16 residues. DNA for the CDR3: TGTGCCAGCAGCCAAGTTGTACAGGGGGCCAACTGTGGCTACACCTTC. Protein product: CASSQVVQGANCGYTF.

The V call is TRBV5-1, the J call TRBJ2-1, with TRBD2 matching 8 bases. The CDR3 extends over 14 amino acids. Germline V lookup: CDR1 SGHRS, CDR2 YFSETQ. V lost 7 bases and J lost 9; bases outside the gene matches: 12. The CDR3 DNA reads as TGCGCCAGCGGCTCTGGGACTAGTCAGGCTGAGCAGTTCTTC. It translates to CASGSGTSQAEQFF.

The rearrangement uses TRBV12-3 or TRBV12-4 and TRBJ1-3, with TRBD1 matching over 7 bases. V lost 4 bases, J lost 0 bases, and 6 bases stayed unmatched. The CDR3 has 16 amino acids. The CDR3 coding sequence is TGTGCCAGCAGTTGGCGACAGGGCCACTCTGGAAACACCATATATTTT. Protein sequence: CASSWRQGHSGNTIYF.

This clonotype appeared a few times. The chain has TRBV9 and TRBJ2-1, with 9 bases identical to TRBD2. The germline V gene has CDR1 SGDLS and CDR2 YYNGEE. The CDR3 spans 22 residues. V lost 0 bases, J lost 4 bases, and 23 bases stayed unmatched. The CDR3 coding sequence is TGTGCCAGCAGCGTAGATTCTGTGGTAGTAGCGGGGGCCACGGAACGATACAATGAGCAGTTCTTC. It encodes CASSVDSVVVAGATERYNEQFF.

This clonotype has ten or more counts. The V call is TRBV6-5, the J call TRBJ2-7, with D perhaps being TRBD1 or TRBD2 (5 bases each). V shed 0 bases and J shed 2 bases, with 11 bases lying between them. The CDR3 has 15 residues. Germline values: CDR1 MNHEY, CDR2 SVGAGI. In DNA, the CDR3 is TGTGCCAGCAGTTACTCCGGGACGGGTACCTACGAGCAGTACTTC. It is translated as CASSYSGTGTYEQYF.

This sequence joins TRBV12-3 or TRBV12-4 and TRBJ1-5; 7 bases line up with TRBD1. With 2 bases clipped from V and 9 bases from J, the junction kept 7 bases outside the gene matches. The CDR3 sequence is 14 residues long. The CDR3 loop reads CASSLRQGVSPQHF. The CDR3 coding sequence is TGTGCCAGCAGTTTAAGACAGGGAGTATCGCCCCAGCATTTT.

The chain uses TRBV11-2 and TRBJ2-7; perhaps D is TRBD1 or TRBD2 (5 bases each). The germline V and J ends were trimmed by 1 base and 3 bases, with 13 bases remaining between them. This CDR3 region has 15 residues. Germline V gene data show CDR1 as SGHAT and CDR2 as FQNNGV. The CDR3 bases are TGTGCCAGCAGCTTAGTAGAGGGGATCTACTACGAGCAGTACTTC. Translated, it gives CASSLVEGIYYEQYF.

With regard to this clonotype: A clone one base away is much larger, so this may be a read error. This chain links TRBV4-2 with TRBJ2-7; 12 bases map to TRBD2. CDR1 LGHNA and CDR2 YNFKEQ come from the germline V gene. CDR3 length equals 16 residues. CDR3 DNA: TGTGCCAGCGGCCAAGGACTAGCGGGATCTACCTACGAGCAGTACTTC. Encoded protein: CASGQGLAGSTYEQYF.

Details on this clonotype: The junction departs from germline at one end; a sequencing error may be responsible. V usage is TRBV7-8 and J usage is TRBJ1-1; no reliable D call. The germline V gene has CDR1 SGHVS and CDR2 FQNEAQ. The CDR3 is 15 amino acids. CDR3 amino acids: CANSLRASLNTEAFF. DNA for the CDR3: TGTGCCAACAGCTTAAGGGCCTCCTTGAACACTGAAGCTTTCTTT. Together with reference TRBV7-8 and TRBJ1-1, the CDR3 gives the full variable domain: GAGVSQSPRYKVAKRGQDVALRCDPISGHVSLFWYQQALGQGPEFLTYFQNEAQLDKSGLPSDRFFAERPEGSVSTLKIQRTQQEDSAVYLCANSLRASLNTEAFFGQGTRLTVV.

This chain connects TRBV20-1 to TRBJ2-1; 7 bases are shared with TRBD2. The CDR3 sequence is 12 residues long. Germline trimming cut 3 bases from V and 7 bases from J; bases unmatched to any gene: 3. CDR1 and CDR2 from the germline V gene are DFQATT and SNEGSKA (reference sequence). DNA of the CDR3: TGCAGTGCTAGTTGGGAGGGGAATGAGCAGTTCTTC. Its protein product is CSASWEGNEQFF.

As concerns this clonotype: One end of the junction fails to match germline, which may point to a read error. The rearrangement uses TRBV20-1 and TRBJ2-7; D perhaps matches TRBD2 (7 bases). CDR3 length equals 15 residues. Germline V gene data show CDR1 as DFQATT and CDR2 as SNEGSKA (reference sequence). This CDR3 is CSARASGTSSDEQYF. The CDR3 coding sequence is TGCAGTGCTAGAGCGAGCGGGACAAGCTCCGACGAGCAGTACTTC.

The chain employs TRBV20-1 and TRBJ2-5, with a weak D call TRBD2 (5 bases). Trimming took 3 bases from V and 11 from J, leaving 19 bases between them. The CDR3 is 13 residues long. The germline V gene encodes CDR1 DFQATT and CDR2 SNEGSKA (reference sequence). The CDR3 loop is CSARDSLAVEQYF. DNA of the CDR3: TGCAGTGCTAGGGACTCATTAGCCGTTGAGCAGTACTTC.